The table lists the clone carrying this T cell receptor (beta chain) with many counts. Its antigen remains unknown. For repertoire sequencing, the TCR beta CDR3 regions were amplified from RNA transcripts. Second-round multiplex PCR came after a first-round RT-PCR that employed HTBI primers. TCRdb independently ran MiXCR on the multiplex PCR reads; one entry per CDR3 protein. Of about 550,000 distinct CDR3 sequences listed, about 40% are singletons. Deletions cut 3 bases from V and 3 bases from J, with 6 bases between. The CDR3 loop spans 13 amino acids. Germline CDR1 is SGHVS and CDR2 is FQNEAQ. These data are taken from a study of Graves' ophthalmopathy and Graves' hyperthyroidism. Study-level points and caveats: Most thyroid clonotypes with frequency above 0.001 were detected in blood too.

The TCR sequence derives from an adult man with Graves' hyperthyroidism. The V gene is TRBV7-8, the J gene TRBJ1-5; no definite D call. Sequencing was carried out using peripheral blood or thyroid tissue (not recorded which). The CDR3 DNA follows: TGTGCCAGCAGCTTCAGCGTCAATCAGCCCCAGCATTTT. It specifies CASSFSVNQPQHF.